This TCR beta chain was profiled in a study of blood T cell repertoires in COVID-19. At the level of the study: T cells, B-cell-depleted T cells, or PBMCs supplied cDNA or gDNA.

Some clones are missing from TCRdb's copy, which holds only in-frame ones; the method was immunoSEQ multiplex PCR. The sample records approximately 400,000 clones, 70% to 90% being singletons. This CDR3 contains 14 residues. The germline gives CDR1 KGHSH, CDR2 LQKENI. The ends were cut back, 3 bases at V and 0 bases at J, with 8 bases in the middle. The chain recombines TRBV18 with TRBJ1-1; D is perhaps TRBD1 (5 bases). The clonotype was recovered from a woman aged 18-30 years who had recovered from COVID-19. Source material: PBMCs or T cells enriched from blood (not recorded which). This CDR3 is CASSPQGMNTEAFF. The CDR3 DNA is TGTGCCAGCTCACCCCAGGGCATGAACACTGAAGCTTTCTTT.